This T cell receptor (beta chain) was identified during a study of shared clonotypes between healthy human individuals. Study overall: Per donor, three plates held CD4 naive cells, three held CD4 memory, two held CD8 naive and one held CD8 memory. Whole-study results and caveats: Four donors shared about 4.5% of their naive CD4 clonotypes.

Germline V lookup: CDR1 SGHTS, CDR2 YDEGEE. V was pared by 0 bases and J by 4 bases, with 5 bases between. The CDR3 sequence is 13 residues long. Profiled with immunoSEQ multiplex PCR; TCRdb holds only in-frame clones, not every one. The sample carries roughly 2.1 million clones, about 92% recorded once. Positive CCR7 selection of CD45RO-negative cells yielded the naive CD8 cells, and terminally differentiated effector memory CD45RA+ cells were excluded. This clone showed up just a few times. Antigen: not known. This sequence originates from a man between 18 and 29 years old in good health. Some clones in this sample may be carry-over from other donors' samples. Material for sequencing was naive CD8+ T cells from PBMCs. The genes are TRBV5-8 and TRBJ1-5; no clear D gene. The DNA of the CDR3 is TGTGCCAGCAGCTTGGACGGAAATCAGCCCCAGCATTTT. Amino acid sequence: CASSLDGNQPQHF.